One and the same sample provided the 30 T cell receptor beta chains below, sequenced in a study of beta chain features in type 1 diabetes (dated by TCRdb to 2016 to 2019). The library relied on the immunoSEQ multiplex PCR assay. The High Capacity cDNA Reverse Transcription Kit was used to reverse transcribe all of the isolated RNA, meaning that expressed TCRB transcripts were what got sequenced. TCRdb took this table from immuneACCESS and kept in-frame rearrangements with V and J called. Such tables lack part of the clones; where checked against another copy, unresolved V genes explain under half of the gap, and the rest is unexplained. The sample includes roughly 370,000 clones, with more than 11% observed a single time. The top ten clones comprise less than 0.04% of the sample. Input material: naive CD4+ T cells from blood. The meaning of the sample's cell subset or site label: true naive CD4+ T cells. The receptors shown here come from a young man in good health.

Here the CDR3 DNA reads TGCAGCACCAGACTAGCGTCGAACACCGGGGAGCTGTTTTTT. It specifies CSTRLASNTGELFF. This chain joins TRBV29-1 and TRBJ2-2; TRBD2 matches at 8 bases. Trimming cost V 8 bases and J 0 bases; bases outside gene matches: 5. CDR1 SQVTM and CDR2 ANQGSEA come from the germline V gene. The CDR3 runs 14 residues.

This clone was recorded a few times. V and J are TRBV14 and TRBJ2-5; 8 nucleotides agree with TRBD1. After removal of 2 bases from V and 1 base from J, the junction contained 3 bases not matched to a gene. CDR1 is SGHDN and CDR2 is FVKESK in the germline V gene. The CDR3 covers 15 residues. The CDR3 nucleotides read TGTGCCAGCAGCCAAAGGACAGGGTTCCAAGAGACCCAGTACTTC. This sequence encodes CASSQRTGFQETQYF.

With respect to this clone: Different DNA sequences within this sample yield the same CDR3. The chain joins TRBV6-5 to TRBJ2-5, with unresolved D. The ends were cut back, 0 bases at V and 5 bases at J, with 4 bases in the middle. The length of the CDR3 is 12 residues. The germline V gene encodes CDR1 MNHEY and CDR2 SVGAGI. Here the CDR3 DNA reads TGTGCCAGCAGTTACTCGAGGGAGACCCAGTACTTC. Amino acid sequence: CASSYSRETQYF.

The J gene is TRBJ2-3, the V gene TRBV5-4; D possibly uses TRBD1 or TRBD2 (5 bases each). Germline CDR1 reads SGHNT; CDR2 reads YYREEE (reference sequence). The CDR3 is 13 residues long. V lost 4 bases, J lost 6 bases, and 12 bases lay in between. The CDR3 sequence is CASSLGTTDTQYF. CDR3 sequence (DNA): TGTGCCAGCAGCCTAGGGACGACTGATACGCAGTATTTT.

The V and J genes are TRBV4-1 and TRBJ2-5, with no clear D. With the DNA end fitting TRBJ2-7 better, the J assignment may be wrong. Germline V lookup: CDR1 MGHRA, CDR2 YSYEKL. The CDR3 totals 15 residues. The CDR3 spells CASSSPLKAASEQYF. The CDR3 DNA reads TGCGCCAGCAGCTCCCCCCTTAAGGCGGCTTCCGAGCAGTACTTC.

This clone came up a few times. The rearrangement links TRBV10-3 to TRBJ2-3; TRBD1 aligns across 7 bases. V trimming: 4 bases; J trimming: 2 bases; junction bases outside the gene matches: 3. CDR3 size: 14 residues. Germline lookup yields CDR1 ENHRY and CDR2 SYGVKD. CDR3 sequence reads: CAISVQGDTDTQYF. The CDR3 DNA reads as TGTGCCATCAGTGTTCAGGGGGACACAGATACGCAGTATTTT.

This clone was picked up a small number of times. CDR3 DNA: TGCGCCAGCAGCCAAGACGGGGGGGGCCTCTTGGAGACCCAGTACTTC. This translates into CASSQDGGGLLETQYF. The chain is built from TRBV4-1 and TRBJ2-5; TRBD2 matches 8 bases. CDR1 MGHRA and CDR2 YSYEKL come from the germline V gene. The length of the CDR3 is 16 residues. V lost 0 bases and J lost 5; bases outside the gene matches: 8.

This clone was observed a handful of times. V gene TRBV10-3 combines with J gene TRBJ2-7; 9 bases line up with TRBD1. Losses at the gene ends were 8 bases for V and 0 bases for J; bases not matched to a gene: 14. Germline V gene lookup returns CDR1 ENHRY and CDR2 SYGVKD. The CDR3 extends over 17 amino acids. The CDR3: CAIRTGTGIDSSYEQYF. DNA of the CDR3: TGTGCCATCCGCACCGGGACAGGGATCGACAGCTCCTACGAGCAGTACTTC.

This clone was counted a few times. This chain connects TRBV20-1 to TRBJ2-7, with unresolved D. In germline, CDR1 is DFQATT, CDR2 SNEGSKA (reference sequence). The CDR3 is 11 residues long. Trimming removed 3 bases at V and 9 bases at J, with 12 bases between. CDR3 protein: CSASRRTGQYF. The DNA of the CDR3 is TGCAGTGCTAGTCGCCGGACGGGGCAGTACTTC.

V is TRBV7-8 and J is TRBJ1-2; D unresolved. This CDR3 contains 14 residues. Germline lookup yields CDR1 SGHVS and CDR2 FQNEAQ. The ends were cut back, 1 base at V and 9 bases at J, with 15 bases in the middle. CDR3 nucleotide sequence: TGTGCCAGCAGCTTAGGATTCACATTTGAGAGCTACACCTTC. It codes for CASSLGFTFESYTF.

The genes are TRBV4-1 and TRBJ1-1, with D unresolved. The ends were cut back, 3 bases at V and 5 bases at J, with 7 bases in the middle. The CDR3 runs 12 residues. The germline CDR1 and CDR2 sequences are MGHRA and YSYEKL. The CDR3 DNA sequence: TGCGCCAGCAGCCACCTGCAGACTGAAGCTTTCTTT. Encoded protein: CASSHLQTEAFF.

The chain uses TRBV30 and TRBJ1-5; a weak D match, TRBD1 (6 bases). CDR1 GTSNPN and CDR2 SVGIG come from the germline V gene (reference sequence). Trimming took 3 bases from V and 7 from J, leaving 25 bases between them. The CDR3 is 17 residues long. The CDR3 region has the DNA TGTGCCTGGAGCGAGAAAGGGCTAGGCAGGGGCGGACAGCCCCAGCATTTT. It yields the protein CAWSEKGLGRGGQPQHF.

The chain has TRBV29-1 and TRBJ1-1; 10 positions match TRBD1. This CDR3 spans 13 amino acids. V shed 7 bases, J shed 5 bases, and the junction held 7 bases outside the gene matches. The germline gives CDR1 SQVTM, CDR2 ANQGSEA. The CDR3 region is CSALGTGVTEAFF. CDR3 nucleotide sequence: TGCAGCGCACTTGGGACAGGGGTTACTGAAGCTTTCTTT.

V usage is TRBV7-9 and J usage is TRBJ2-2; D uncertain. The length of the CDR3 is 12 residues. CDR1 SEHNR and CDR2 FQNEAQ come from the germline V gene (reference sequence). The ends were cut back, 5 bases at V and 6 bases at J, with 7 bases in the middle. The CDR3 sequence: CASSQPPGELFF. The CDR3 DNA is TGTGCCAGCAGCCAGCCCCCCGGGGAGCTGTTTTTT.

This clone was counted a few times. The CDR3 here is CASRDNRAAGANVLTF. DNA for the CDR3: TGTGCCAGCAGGGATAACAGGGCTGCCGGGGCCAACGTCCTGACTTTC. The rearrangement links TRBV9 to TRBJ2-6; TRBD1 is a possible D gene (6 bases). CDR1 SGDLS and CDR2 YYNGEE come from the germline V gene. This CDR3 region has 16 residues. Trimming left V 5 bases short and J 4 bases short, with 16 bases between.

This clone was counted only a few times. This chain uses TRBV30 with TRBJ2-2; TRBD2 matches at 12 bases. CDR3 length equals 18 residues. Unmatched junction bases numbered 11, after V lost 1 base and J lost 5 bases. Germline V gene data show CDR1 as GTSNPN and CDR2 as SVGIG (reference sequence). Written as DNA, the CDR3 is TGTGCCTGGAGTGCTAGACTAGCGGGAGCCCTGAGGACCGGGGAGCTGTTTTTT. Its protein product is CAWSARLAGALRTGELFF. Together with reference TRBV30 and TRBJ2-2, the CDR3 gives the full variable domain: SQTIHQWPATLVQPVGSPLSLECTVEGTSNPNLYWYRQAAGRGLQLLFYSVGIGQISSEVPQNLSASRPQDRQFILSSKKLLLSDSGFYLCAWSARLAGALRTGELFFGEGSRLTVL.

This clone was detected ten times or more. J is TRBJ2-7 and V is TRBV10-3, with D uncertain. Germline CDR1 and CDR2: ENHRY and SYGVKD. Between the trimmed V and J ends, which lost 6 bases and 3 bases, there was a span of 12 bases. This CDR3 region has 13 residues. CDR3 nucleotides: TGTGCCATCAGGGAACTACAACGCTACGAGCAGTACGTC. This gives the protein CAIRELQRYEQYV.

This clone was detected only a few times. The rearrangement links TRBV12-5 to TRBJ2-3; TRBD2 matches 7 bases. CDR1 LGHNT and CDR2 FRNRAP come from the germline V gene. The CDR3 contains 12 residues. With 5 bases clipped from V and 8 bases from J, the junction kept 4 bases outside the gene matches. This CDR3 reads CASGHREGTQYF. The CDR3 nucleotides are TGTGCTAGTGGTCATAGGGAGGGTACGCAGTATTTT.

Worth noting for this clone: Other nucleotide sequences from this sample produce the same CDR3. The chain is built from TRBV5-1 and TRBJ1-1; D remains unclear. Trimming removed 0 bases at V and 1 base at J, with 7 bases between. Germline V gene lookup returns CDR1 SGHRS and CDR2 YFSETQ. The CDR3 is 14 amino acids. Written as DNA, the CDR3 is TGCGCCAGCAGCTTGGCCCCGGGGAACACTGAAGCTTTCTTT. Protein sequence: CASSLAPGNTEAFF.

This clone has a handful of counts. This chain uses TRBV7-2 with TRBJ2-1; TRBD2 matches 12 bases. Per the germline V gene, CDR1 is SGHTA and CDR2 is FQGNSA. The CDR3 totals 13 residues. The junction had 2 bases not matched to a gene; V was cut back by 6 bases and J by 8 bases. CDR3 sequence: CASRGLAGYEQFF. Written as DNA, the CDR3 is TGTGCCAGCAGGGGACTAGCGGGCTATGAGCAGTTCTTC.

Concerning this clone: The sample has other DNA sequences that encode this CDR3 too. The V and J genes are TRBV7-2 and TRBJ2-5; perhaps TRBD1 as D (5 bases). Germline V gene sequence: CDR1 SGHTA, CDR2 FQGNSA. Trimming removed 5 bases at V and 2 bases at J, with 12 bases between. This CDR3 has 14 residues. The DNA of the CDR3 is TGTGCCAGCAGCCTCTCAGGGTCGCAAGAGACCCAGTACTTC. This translates into CASSLSGSQETQYF.

A word on this clone: This may come from a read error, since a much larger clone is one base off. The DNA of the CDR3 is TGTGCCATCCGGACCGAGGCGGGGGCCAACGTCCCGACTTTC. It is translated as CAIRTEAGANVPTF. J is TRBJ2-6 and V is TRBV10-3; perhaps TRBD2 as D (7 bases). Looked up from germline, CDR1 is ENHRY and CDR2 is SYGVKD. This CDR3 spans 14 amino acids.

In its sample, this clone was seen a few times. The chain recombines TRBV7-9 with TRBJ2-3; 8 bases match TRBD1. V shed 5 bases, J shed 2 bases, and the junction held 6 bases outside the gene matches. This CDR3 is 15 amino acids long. Germline CDR1 reads SEHNR; CDR2 reads FQNEAQ (reference sequence). The chain's CDR3 is CASSTRTGITDTQYF. The CDR3 DNA follows: TGTGCCAGCAGCACCCGGACAGGGATCACAGATACGCAGTATTTT.

The chain uses TRBV5-4 and TRBJ2-1; D possibly uses TRBD1 or TRBD2 (5 bases each). CDR1 SGHNT and CDR2 YYREEE come from the germline V gene (reference sequence). Trimming stripped 10 bases from V and 1 base from J, with 15 bases between. The CDR3 length is 14 residues. The CDR3 coding sequence is TGTGCCGCTGAAATGAGGGGATCCTACAATGAGCAGTTCTTC. This encodes CAAEMRGSYNEQFF.

The chain couples TRBV10-3 to TRBJ2-7; D remains unclear. The germline V gene has CDR1 ENHRY and CDR2 SYGVKD. The germline V and J ends were trimmed by 6 bases and 6 bases, with 24 bases remaining between them. This CDR3 is 16 amino acids long. Here the CDR3 reads CAISAKRETLGPEQYF. The DNA of the CDR3 is TGTGCCATCAGCGCCAAACGCGAAACGCTAGGTCCCGAGCAGTACTTC.

This clone was detected only a few times. The chain is built from TRBV29-1 and TRBJ2-3, with 8 bases aligning to TRBD1. Unmatched junction bases numbered 4, after V lost 1 base and J lost 1 base. The length of the CDR3 is 15 residues. Germline V CDR1 and CDR2: SQVTM, ANQGSEA. The CDR3 nucleotides are TGCAGCGTTGAAGTTCAGGGGGCAGGCACAGATACGCAGTATTTT. Its translation is CSVEVQGAGTDTQYF.

The chain joins TRBV15 to TRBJ1-1; D unresolved. Germline lookup yields CDR1 LNHNV and CDR2 YYDKDF (reference sequence). The CDR3 sequence is 15 residues long. Trimming removed 0 bases at V and 1 base at J, with 9 bases between. CDR3 nucleotide sequence: TGTGCCACCAGCAGAGATGTGTGGAGGAACACTGAAGCTTTCTTT. Its protein is CATSRDVWRNTEAFF.

This chain connects TRBV9 to TRBJ2-2, with D possibly being TRBD1 or TRBD2 (5 bases each). The CDR3 has 18 residues. The germline CDR1 and CDR2 sequences are SGDLS and YYNGEE. V lost 0 bases and J lost 7, with 22 bases in between. The CDR3 spells CASSVVGDPSLRVGELFF. CDR3 coding DNA: TGTGCCAGCAGCGTAGTCGGGGACCCCAGTTTGAGAGTCGGGGAGCTGTTTTTT. The variable domain in full, completed from reference TRBV9 and TRBJ2-2, reads DSGVTQTPKHLITATGQRVTLRCSPRSGDLSVYWYQQSLDQGLQFLIQYYNGEERAKGNILERFSAQQFPDLHSELNLSSLELGDSALYFCASSVVGDPSLRVGELFFGEGSRLTVL.

CDR3 loop: CASSTLAGGSTDTQYF. DNA of the CDR3: TGTGCCAGCAGCACACTAGCGGGGGGGAGCACAGATACGCAGTATTTT. The rearrangement uses TRBV7-2 and TRBJ2-3, with TRBD2 matching 13 bases. Germline V gives CDR1 SGHTA, CDR2 FQGNSA. This CDR3 has 16 amino acids. V lost 5 bases to trimming and J lost 0 bases; unmatched junction nucleotides: 2.

There are a few counts of this clone. The chain has TRBV5-1 and TRBJ2-3; the D gene is possibly TRBD2 (6 bases). With 0 bases removed from V and 1 base from J, the gap between germline ends came to 9 bases. Germline lookup yields CDR1 SGHRS and CDR2 YFSETQ. CDR3 size: 15 residues. The CDR3 DNA sequence: TGCGCCAGCAGCTTGGGACTAGACCGCACAGATACGCAGTATTTT. This sequence encodes CASSLGLDRTDTQYF.